Reported below is one T cell receptor (beta chain). The CDR3 contains 16 residues. Germline assignment: CDR1 DFQATT and CDR2 SNEGSKA (reference sequence). Trimming took 0 bases from V and 8 from J; bases not matched to a gene: 13. Full-length variable regions came from constant-region reverse primers plus semi-nested Nested Universal Primer A PCR. Using its own MiXCR run on the 5' RACE reads, TCRdb lists one record per CDR3 protein. The data hold about 46,000 distinct CDR3 sequences, with around 28% observed a single time. The chain couples TRBV20-1 to TRBJ2-4; TRBD2 agrees at 7 bases. Sequenced input: naive CD4+ T cells sorted from blood. The subset denotes: naive CD4+ T cells, CD4+CD45RA+CD25-. This TCR derives from a female donor with breast cancer. The CDR3 DNA reads TGCAGTGCTAGAGACGCGAGAGAGTGGGGGGGTCACATTCAGTACTTC. As protein: CSARDAREWGGHIQYF.